The sequence of this T cell receptor beta chain was determined in a study of diagnostic markers for celiac disease. From the reads, TCRdb lists one entry per CDR3 protein and no DNA. The clone table shows approximately 1,200 distinct CDR3 sequences, with the ten largest holding about 29%. This CDR3 contains 12 residues. In germline, CDR1 is SGHRS, CDR2 YFSETQ. Sample: either unsorted cells or a sorted T cell fraction (not recorded which). The chain combines TRBV5-1 with TRBJ1-5. This clonotype originated in a human donor. This table probably holds off-target reads from a library built for another chain. The CDR3 is CASSRDSNPQHF.